These 20 T cell receptor beta chains were sequenced from one sample in a study of regulatory T cells in long-lasting Graves disease. Time point reported: newly diagnosed GD, antithyroid drugs for less than 3 months. The authors made the TCR library using RNA they extracted from PBMCs. Building of the TCR beta libraries involved iRepertoire HTBI primers and Arm-PCR of CDR3 regions. TCRdb processed the multiplex PCR reads anew with MiXCR; each CDR3 protein has one entry. The sample has 600,000 to 650,000 distinct CDR3 sequences; about 16% are singletons. This same sample was also taken into another study, of T cells in Graves' hyperthyroidism and ophthalmopathy.

This sample comprised peripheral blood mononuclear cells (PBMCs), obtained at new diagnosis, from a patient treated with antithyroid drugs. The origin of the receptors is a woman aged 30 to 39 with Graves disease.

This clonotype has ten or more counts. The rearrangement links TRBV28 to TRBJ2-7, with TRBD2 identical over 7 bases. Germline CDR1 and CDR2: MDHEN and SYDVKM. J gave up 1 base and V 4 bases, and 16 bases lay outside the gene matches. The CDR3 consists of 18 residues. In DNA, the CDR3 is TGTGCCAGCAGTTCCGAATCCTGGGGGAGGGAAGGATCCTACGAGCAGTACTTC. The encoded protein is CASSSESWGREGSYEQYF. The full variable domain, in which reference TRBV28 and TRBJ2-7 provide the parts outside the CDR3, is DVKVTQSSRYLVKRTGEKVFLECVQDMDHENMFWYRQDPGLGLRLIYFSYDVKMKEKGDIPEGYSVSREKKERFSLILESASTNQTSMYLCASSSESWGREGSYEQYFGPGTRLTVT.

This clonotype occurred a few times. The J gene is TRBJ1-1, the V gene TRBV29-1; TRBD1 might be the D (5 bases). The CDR3 sequence is 13 residues long. Trimming took 4 bases from V and 5 from J, leaving 14 bases between them. Germline V gene sequence: CDR1 SQVTM, CDR2 ANQGSEA. CDR3 sequence (DNA): TGCAGCGTTGCAAAGGTGGGGGGAACTGAAGCTTTCTTT. This sequence encodes CSVAKVGGTEAFF.

This sequence joins TRBV3-1 and TRBJ2-2; 10 nucleotides match TRBD2. The CDR3 has 15 amino acids. V was pared by 6 bases and J by 7 bases, with 8 bases of the junction left unmatched. In germline, CDR1 is LGHDT, CDR2 YNNKEL (reference sequence). CDR3 in amino acids: CASRLTGTSVGELFF. The CDR3 DNA sequence: TGTGCCAGCAGACTTACCGGGACTAGCGTCGGGGAGCTGTTTTTT.

This clonotype has a handful of counts. The V and J genes are TRBV28 and TRBJ2-2, with 7 bases identical to TRBD1. With 6 bases clipped from V and 4 bases from J, the junction kept 8 bases outside the gene matches. This CDR3 spans 15 amino acids. In germline, CDR1 is MDHEN, CDR2 SYDVKM. CDR3 nucleotides: TGTGCCAGCAGGCTAACAGGGGCTGTCACCGGGGAGCTGTTTTTT. Translated: CASRLTGAVTGELFF.

The chain combines TRBV30 with TRBJ2-2; 8 nucleotides match TRBD2. Germline-derived CDR1 and CDR2 are GTSNPN and SVGIG (reference sequence). The CDR3 covers 15 residues. J lost 5 bases, V lost 3 bases, and 8 bases had no gene match. The CDR3: CAWRVTERETGELFF. The DNA of the CDR3 is TGTGCCTGGAGGGTGACGGAGCGGGAGACCGGGGAGCTGTTTTTT.

This clonotype came up many times. The rearrangement uses TRBV10-3 and TRBJ2-3; tentative D call: TRBD2 (6 bases). Per the germline V gene, CDR1 is ENHRY and CDR2 is SYGVKD. The CDR3 has 13 residues. V shed 7 bases and J shed 6 bases, with 14 bases lying between them. Here the CDR3 reads CAINGGSADTQYF. Here the CDR3 DNA reads TGTGCCATCAATGGGGGGTCGGCGGATACGCAGTATTTT.

The gene calls are TRBV25-1 and TRBJ1-5; D is unclear. The CDR3 sequence is 14 residues long. V was clipped by 3 bases and J by 0 bases, with 6 bases between them. CDR1 and CDR2 from the germline V gene are MGHDK and SYGVNS. The CDR3 sequence is CASSEADSNQPQHF. DNA of the CDR3: TGTGCCAGCAGTGAGGCAGATAGCAATCAGCCCCAGCATTTT.

A remark on this clonotype: This may come from a read error, since a much larger clone is one base off. The chain is built from TRBV6-1 and TRBJ2-7; TRBD1 matches 7 bases. Per the germline V gene, CDR1 is MNHNS and CDR2 is SASEGT. The CDR3 length is 13 residues. After removal of 7 bases from V and 6 bases from J, the junction contained 9 bases not matched to a gene. The CDR3 DNA is TGTGCCAGCATAGACAGGGTGGGGTGCGAGCAGTACTTC. This codes for CASIDRVGCEQYF.

This clonotype came up many times. This rearrangement joins TRBV28 to TRBJ1-6, with a weak D call TRBD1 (6 bases). Germline V gene data show CDR1 as MDHEN and CDR2 as SYDVKM. Trimming stripped 3 bases from V and 9 bases from J, with 15 bases between. The CDR3 loop spans 15 amino acids. In nucleotides, the CDR3 is TGTGCCAGCAGTTTGGTCAGGGGTTTTCGTTCACCCCTCCACTTT. It translates to CASSLVRGFRSPLHF.

There are many counts of this clonotype. V usage is TRBV7-9 and J usage is TRBJ1-2; D not certain. Trimming removed 1 base from V and 4 bases from J, with 16 bases in between. Per the germline V gene, CDR1 is SEHNR and CDR2 is FQNEAQ (reference sequence). The CDR3 length is 16 residues. CDR3 in DNA: TGTGCCAGCAGCTTAGACAGAGACCAGCTCCCCTATGGCTACACCTTC. Translating it yields CASSLDRDQLPYGYTF.

On this clonotype itself: A much larger clonotype is one base distant, so this may be a read error. The chain combines TRBV2 with TRBJ2-2, with TRBD1 as a possible D gene (6 bases). The germline V gene encodes CDR1 SNHLY and CDR2 FYNNEI. The CDR3 spans 12 residues. The CDR3 DNA follows: TGTACCAGCACAGGGATTGCCGGGGAGCTGTTTTTT. Translating gives CTSTGIAGELFF. Supplemented by reference TRBV2 and TRBJ2-2, the full variable domain reads EPEVTQTPSHQVTQMGQEVILRCVPISNHLYFYWYRQILGQKVEFLVSFYNNEISEKSEIFDDQFSVERPDGSNFTLKIRSTKLEDSAMYFCTSTGIAGELFFGEGSRLTVL.

This clonotype came up a few times. This rearrangement joins TRBV29-1 to TRBJ2-7; 10 positions agree with TRBD2. CDR1 is SQVTM, CDR2 ANQGSEA, per germline. The length of the CDR3 is 13 residues. Germline trimming cut 6 bases from V and 4 bases from J; bases unmatched to any gene: 6. CDR3 in amino acids: CSVHSGGDYEQYF. For the CDR3, the DNA is TGCAGCGTCCACAGCGGGGGGGATTACGAGCAGTACTTC.

This chain connects TRBV19 to TRBJ2-2; 8 nucleotides agree with TRBD1. Germline CDR1 is LNHDA and CDR2 is SQIVND (reference sequence). The ends lost 8 bases at V and 3 bases at J; junction bases unmatched: 5. The CDR3 is 14 residues long. In DNA form, the CDR3 reads TGTGCCAGTGACAGGGGTTTCGACACCGGGGAGCTGTTTTTT. This codes for CASDRGFDTGELFF.

This clonotype has a count of ten or more. The rearrangement uses TRBV7-2 and TRBJ1-5, with D perhaps TRBD1 (6 bases). V was pared by 5 bases and J by 7 bases, with 18 bases between. The CDR3 covers 15 residues. The germline V gene encodes CDR1 SGHTA and CDR2 FQGNSA. CDR3 amino acids: CASSPWGGGRQPQHF. Written as DNA, the CDR3 is TGTGCCAGCAGCCCTTGGGGGGGCGGAAGACAGCCCCAGCATTTT.

There are many counts of this clonotype. The rearrangement uses TRBV12-3 or TRBV12-4 and TRBJ2-7, with TRBD2 identical over 9 bases. The V gene end was trimmed by 6 bases and the J gene end by 3 bases; junction bases not matched to a gene: 12. This CDR3 contains 16 residues. CDR3 DNA: TGTGCCAGCAGCCTCGCCGGGACTAGCAGGAACTACGAGCAGTACTTC. It codes for CASSLAGTSRNYEQYF.

This clonotype was observed a handful of times. CDR3 loop: CAIGPHGGYNEQFF. As DNA, the CDR3 is TGTGCCATCGGGCCCCATGGTGGCTACAATGAGCAGTTCTTC. The chain combines TRBV10-3 with TRBJ2-1; D call uncertain. The CDR3 consists of 14 residues. From germline, CDR1 is ENHRY and CDR2 SYGVKD. V was shortened by 8 bases and J by 3 bases, with 14 bases between the two germline ends.

About this clonotype: A much larger clonotype is one base distant, so this may be a read error. The gene calls are TRBV28 and TRBJ1-4; maybe TRBD1 (5 bases). The CDR3 runs 16 residues. Trimming cost V 5 bases and J 6 bases, with 19 bases left between them. CDR1 MDHEN and CDR2 SYDVKM come from the germline V gene. The CDR3 DNA follows: TGTGCCAGCAGTCCCACATTCTCTGGCAGGGATGAAAAACTGTTTTTT. Residues: CASSPTFSGRDEKLFF.

There are many counts of this clonotype. The V and J genes are TRBV6-1 and TRBJ2-7, with TRBD2 as a possible D gene (5 bases). CDR3 length: 16 amino acids. Trimming took off 5 bases at V and 1 base at J, with 18 bases between the two ends. CDR1 is MNHNS, CDR2 SASEGT, per germline. This chain's CDR3 is CASSPPGSQTSYEQYF. CDR3 DNA: TGTGCCAGCAGTCCCCCGGGGTCGCAAACTTCCTACGAGCAGTACTTC.

This clonotype has a count of ten or more. The V call is TRBV29-1, the J call TRBJ2-1; 7 bases are shared with TRBD2. Germline V gene data show CDR1 as SQVTM and CDR2 as ANQGSEA. There are 15 residues in the CDR3. After removal of 4 bases from V and 1 base from J, the junction contained 7 bases not matched to a gene. This CDR3 is CSVGEGGSSYNEQFF. The CDR3 DNA reads TGCAGCGTTGGAGAGGGCGGGAGTTCCTACAATGAGCAGTTCTTC.

In this sample, this clonotype turned up a few times. The J gene is TRBJ1-5, the V gene TRBV6-2 or TRBV6-3, with D perhaps matching TRBD1 (5 bases). Looked up from germline, CDR1 is MNHEY and CDR2 is SVGEGT. This CDR3 is built from 15 residues. Trimming removed 2 bases at V and 4 bases at J, with 12 bases between. In nucleotides, the CDR3 is TGTGCCAGCAGTTACGGGGGGGTCCAAAATCAGCCCCAGCATTTT. As protein: CASSYGGVQNQPQHF.